The source of this T cell receptor (beta chain) is a study of blood T cell repertoires in COVID-19. About the research overall: Both acute and convalescent COVID-19 samples were obtained from the United States, Italy and Spain. T cells, B-cell-depleted T cells, or PBMCs provided the cDNA or gDNA that served as material.

In the authors' workflow: Researchers report that nucleated cell counts were estimated from reference gene primer amplification. TCRdb's table, derived via immunoSEQ multiplex PCR, lists solely in-frame clones and lacks some. For V, J and clone size, that table is used; D and trimming come from the DNA. This table holds about 80,000 clones, roughly 78% found once. CDR1 and CDR2 from the germline V gene are SGHKS and YYEKEE (reference sequence). V lost 6 bases to trimming and J lost 5 bases; unmatched junction nucleotides: 16. The CDR3 is made up of 17 amino acids. This chain connects TRBV5-5 to TRBJ1-3; 8 positions agree with TRBD1. The clonotype was recovered from a human donor in a cohort sampled during active COVID-19. The specimen was peripheral blood. The CDR3 spells CASTPQLGQGGRNTIYF. The CDR3 DNA is TGTGCCAGCACCCCCCAACTCGGACAGGGCGGAAGAAACACCATATATTTT.